The clone carrying this T cell receptor (beta chain) was observed a handful of times. What it binds is unknown. Researchers reported that TCR beta cDNA libraries carried unique molecular identifiers. Using its own MiXCR run on the PCR reads, TCRdb lists one record per CDR3 protein. The data hold roughly 540,000 distinct CDR3 sequences, with less than 40% observed a single time. The data are from a study of post-analysis software for immune sequencing data. Study summary: In terms of disease course, relapsing-remitting, secondary progressive and progressive-relapsing multiple sclerosis were included.

Trimming cost V 6 bases and J 13 bases, with 13 bases left between them. This CDR3 comprises 12 residues. Germline assignment: CDR1 SNHLY and CDR2 FYNNEI. Broader study findings: There were five or six TRBV segments more frequent in patients than controls, and TRBV5-6, TRBV5-1 and TRBV20-1 were among them. In multiple sclerosis, normalized Chao1 diversity was significantly below that of controls.

The source material was blood. The sequence was collected from a girl aged 2 to 17 with multiple sclerosis. This chain joins TRBV2 and TRBJ1-6, with D perhaps matching TRBD1 (6 bases). The CDR3 region is CASRGHSDPLHF. CDR3 coding DNA: TGTGCCAGCAGGGGACATTCTGACCCCCTCCACTTT.